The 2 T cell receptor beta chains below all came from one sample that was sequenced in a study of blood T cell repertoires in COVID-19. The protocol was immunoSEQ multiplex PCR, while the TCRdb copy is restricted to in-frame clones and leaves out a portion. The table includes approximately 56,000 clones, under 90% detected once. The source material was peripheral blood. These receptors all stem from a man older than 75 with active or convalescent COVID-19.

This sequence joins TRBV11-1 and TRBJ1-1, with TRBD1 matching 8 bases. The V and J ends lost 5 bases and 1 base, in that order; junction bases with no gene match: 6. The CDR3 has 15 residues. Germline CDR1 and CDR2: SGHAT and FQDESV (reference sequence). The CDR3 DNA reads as TGTGCCAGCAGCCCCAGGACAGGGACGAACACTGAAGCTTTCTTT. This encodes CASSPRTGTNTEAFF.

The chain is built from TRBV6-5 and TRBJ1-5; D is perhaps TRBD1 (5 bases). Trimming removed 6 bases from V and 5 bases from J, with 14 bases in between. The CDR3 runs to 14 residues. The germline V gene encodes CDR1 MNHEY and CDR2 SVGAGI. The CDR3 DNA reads TGTGCCAGCAGGGGGGGATACCGGGATCAGCCCCAGCATTTT. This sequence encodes CASRGGYRDQPQHF.